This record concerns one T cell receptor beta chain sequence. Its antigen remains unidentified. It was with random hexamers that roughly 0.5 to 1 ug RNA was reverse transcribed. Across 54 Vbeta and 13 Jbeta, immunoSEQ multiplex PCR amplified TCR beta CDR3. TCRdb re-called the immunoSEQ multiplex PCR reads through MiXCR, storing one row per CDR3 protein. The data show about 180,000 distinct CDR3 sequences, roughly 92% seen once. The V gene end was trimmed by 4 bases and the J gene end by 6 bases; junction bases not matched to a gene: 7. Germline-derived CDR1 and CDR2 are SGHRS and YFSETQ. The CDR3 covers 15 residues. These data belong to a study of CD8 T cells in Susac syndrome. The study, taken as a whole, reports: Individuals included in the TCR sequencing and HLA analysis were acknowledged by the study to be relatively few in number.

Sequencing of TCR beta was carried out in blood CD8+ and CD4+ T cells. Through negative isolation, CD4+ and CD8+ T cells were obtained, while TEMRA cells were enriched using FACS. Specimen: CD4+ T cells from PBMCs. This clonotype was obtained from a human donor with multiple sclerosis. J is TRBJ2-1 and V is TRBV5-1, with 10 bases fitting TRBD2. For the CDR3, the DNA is TGCGCCAGCAGCCCCCGGACTAGCGGAAGCAATGAGCAGTTCTTC. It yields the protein CASSPRTSGSNEQFF.